The present TCR beta chain was sequenced within a study of human T cells and chemical hapten exposure. Study information: Diphenylcyclopropenone was applied weekly to patients' scalps across the roughly 23-week study. Regarding the study as a whole: Counts of expanded TCRs at PT1 were positively correlated with patch test score.

In the case of this clonotype: Its antigen is unidentified.

Time point specified: patch test 1, 2 weeks after DPC sensitization. Treatment denoted: therapeutic diphenylcyclopropenone sensitization with weekly scalp DPC. Blood, whole and unfractionated, served as the source for total RNA extraction. Original data processing: Counts of TCRs in each sample centred on a median of around 96,000 and extended from approximately 25,000 to 650,000. TCRdb redid the calling of the RACE reads with MiXCR, one entry per CDR3 protein. The V and J calls come from TCRdb's annotation, not from the publication. This sample has approximately 52,000 distinct CDR3 sequences, with roughly 11% found just once. This clonotype was obtained from a woman aged 40 to 49 with alopecia areata. Some clones in this sample may be carry-over from other donors' samples. This sample comprised whole blood, obtained in connection with sensitization to the hapten diphenylcyclopropenone (DPC).

CDR3 region: CASSKTVHNSPLHF. Here the CDR3 DNA reads TGTGCCAGCAGCAAGACAGTGCATAATTCACCCCTCCACTTT. The chain links TRBV7-6 to TRBJ1-6; weak D call: TRBD1 (5 bases). The CDR3 is made up of 14 amino acids. Per germline, CDR1 SGHVS and CDR2 FNYEAQ. V gave up 5 bases and J gave up 5 bases, with 10 bases separating them.